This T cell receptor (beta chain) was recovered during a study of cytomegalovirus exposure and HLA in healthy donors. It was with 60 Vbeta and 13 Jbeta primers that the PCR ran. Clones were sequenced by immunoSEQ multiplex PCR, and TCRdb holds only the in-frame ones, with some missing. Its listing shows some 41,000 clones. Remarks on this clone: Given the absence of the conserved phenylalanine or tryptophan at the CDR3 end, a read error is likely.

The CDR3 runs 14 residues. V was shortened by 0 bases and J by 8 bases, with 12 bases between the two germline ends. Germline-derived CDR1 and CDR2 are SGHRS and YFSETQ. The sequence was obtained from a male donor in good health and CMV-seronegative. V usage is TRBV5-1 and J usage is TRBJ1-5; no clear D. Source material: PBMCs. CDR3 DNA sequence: TGCGCCAGCAGCTTGGGGACCCCCTGGGAGCCCCAGCATCTT. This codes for CASSLGTPWEPQHL.